The 22 T cell receptor beta chains below were found in one sample sequenced in a study of T cells in women clearing cervical HPV infection. The protocol was immunoSEQ multiplex PCR, while the TCRdb copy is restricted to in-frame clones and leaves out a portion. This sample's clone table lists roughly 40,000 clones. Sequences were obtained from blood buffy coat. These receptors were collected from a woman between 18 and 70 years old with a cervical HPV16 infection that either progressed to CIN3+ or cleared (not recorded which).

About this clone: The read ends 3 residues early relative to the CDR3; the germline J gene fills the gap. The rearrangement uses TRBV7-6 and TRBJ1-2; 7 bases line up with TRBD1. CDR1 is SGHVS and CDR2 is FNYEAQ in the germline V gene. The length of the CDR3 is 14 residues. Partial CDR3 DNA: TGTGCCAGCAGCTTAATCGGGACAGACAATGAC. Translation: CASSLIGTDND. In full, the CDR3 is CASSLIGTDNDYTF.

Notes on this clone: The junction shows a germline mismatch at one end, possibly a read error. The DNA ends 3 residues before the CDR3 does, and the rest of the CDR3 is filled in from the germline J gene. The chain joins TRBV7-7 to TRBJ2-3; 12 bases align to TRBD1. Germline-derived CDR1 and CDR2 are SSHAT and FNYEAQ (reference sequence). This CDR3 contains 14 residues. The CDR3 DNA, read in part, is TGTGCTAGCATTGGGACAGGGGGCGAGGAGACG. It codes for CASIGTGGEET. The CDR3 as a whole reads CASIGTGGEETQYF.

For this clone: The read finishes 3 residues shy of the CDR3 end, and the germline J gene is used to complete it. The chain recombines TRBV30 with TRBJ1-6, with D tentatively TRBD1 (6 bases). Germline-derived CDR1 and CDR2 are GTSNPN and SVGIG (reference sequence). V gave up 4 bases and J gave up 4 bases, with 14 bases separating them. This CDR3 has 15 amino acids. CDR3 sequence: CAWKGSRGYNSPLHF. The covered CDR3 bases are TGTGCCTGGAAGGGGTCTAGGGGGTATAATTCACCC.

In regard to this clone: The read is 3 residues too short to cover the CDR3 end, so that end is filled in from the germline J gene. The chain couples TRBV7-6 to TRBJ2-3; D is unclear. The CDR3 is 14 residues long. In germline, CDR1 is SGHVS, CDR2 FNYEAQ. The part of the CDR3 DNA that was read is TGTGCCAGCAGCTTAGCCCCCCAGGCACAGACG. Amino acids: CASSLAPQAQT. In full, the CDR3 reads CASSLAPQAQTQYF.

On this clone itself: The CDR3 is cut off 3 residues early in the read; its end comes from the germline J gene. V usage is TRBV7-6 and J usage is TRBJ2-7; 11 nucleotides line up with TRBD2. The ends lost 5 bases at V and 6 bases at J; junction bases unmatched: 9. CDR3 length: 15 amino acids. Per the germline V gene, CDR1 is SGHVS and CDR2 is FNYEAQ. The covered CDR3 bases are TGTGCCAGCAGCCCAAGACTAGCGGGATCGTCCGAG. It encodes CASSPRLAGSSE. In full, the CDR3 is CASSPRLAGSSEQYF.

Note on this clone: Read sequence stops 3 residues before the CDR3 end, and the germline J gene provides the missing end. The rearrangement joins TRBV20-1 to TRBJ2-3; D is unclear. Germline loops: CDR1 DFQATT, CDR2 SNEGSKA (reference sequence). The CDR3 sequence is 15 residues long. CDR3 residues: CSAPVSAAIQETQYF. The covered CDR3 bases are TGCAGTGCTCCGGTCTCTGCTGCGATCCAAGAGACG.

To note about this clone: The read comes to an end 3 residues before the CDR3 does, leaving the germline J gene to fill in the end. The chain recombines TRBV20-1 with TRBJ2-3; the match to TRBD2 covers 13 bases. The CDR3 runs 15 residues. Germline V CDR1 and CDR2: DFQATT, SNEGSKA (reference sequence). V was clipped by 6 bases and J by 5 bases; unmatched bases: 8. CDR3 region: CSAKGLAGAGDTQYF. The CDR3 DNA, read in part, is TGCAGTGCCAAAGGACTAGCGGGAGCTGGAGATACG.

As regards this clone: The missing CDR3 end, 3 residues past where the read stops, is filled in from the germline J gene. The chain is built from TRBV28 and TRBJ2-2; 7 nucleotides agree with TRBD1. V was clipped by 6 bases and J by 5 bases; unmatched bases: 9. Germline-derived CDR1 and CDR2 are MDHEN and SYDVKM. This CDR3 is 15 amino acids long. The CDR3 is CASSSPRGNTGELFF. CDR3 bases read: TGTGCCAGCAGCTCCCCCAGGGGGAATACCGGGGAG.

Concerning this clone: The sequence runs out 3 residues before the end of the CDR3; the remainder is reconstructed from the germline J gene. The V gene is TRBV20-1, the J gene TRBJ2-1; 15 bases line up with TRBD2. The length of the CDR3 is 16 residues. Trimming at V came to 6 bases and at J to 6 bases, leaving 9 bases not matched to a gene. Germline CDR1 is DFQATT and CDR2 is SNEGSKA (reference sequence). CDR3 bases read: TGCAGTGCCACCGGGACTAGCGGGAGGATCCCCAATGAG. This translates into CSATGTSGRIPNE. In full, the CDR3 is CSATGTSGRIPNEQFF.

For this clone: The CDR3 end lies 3 residues beyond the end of the read and is filled in from the germline J gene. The rearrangement links TRBV30 to TRBJ2-3; D is ambiguous. Germline CDR1 reads GTSNPN; CDR2 reads SVGIG (reference sequence). This CDR3 is 14 amino acids long. CDR3 residues: CAWSVYALRETQYF. The CDR3 bases that were read are TGTGCCTGGAGCGTCTACGCTCTACGAGAGACG.

As concerns this clone: The read falls 3 residues short of the CDR3 end, and the missing part is taken from the germline J gene. V usage is TRBV7-9 and J usage is TRBJ2-2, with 8 nucleotides matching TRBD2. Germline V gives CDR1 SEHNR, CDR2 FQNEAQ (reference sequence). The CDR3 extends over 15 amino acids. V was pared by 1 base and J by 9 bases, with 7 bases of the junction left unmatched. CDR3 loop: CASSLGPSGSRELFF. The part of the CDR3 DNA that was read is TGTGCCAGCAGCTTAGGTCCCAGCGGGAGTAGGGAG.

Concerning this clone itself: From the germline J gene comes the end of the CDR3, since the read stops 3 residues before it. The rearrangement links TRBV11-3 to TRBJ1-1; perhaps TRBD1 as D (6 bases). Germline V gene data show CDR1 as SGHNT and CDR2 as YENEEA. CDR3 length equals 14 residues. The sequenced CDR3 bases are TGTGCCAGCAGCTTAGATTTGAGACAGGCCGAA. Its translation is CASSLDLRQAE. The full CDR3 protein is CASSLDLRQAEAFF.

Remarks on this clone: The read stops 3 residues short of the end of the CDR3; the missing end is completed from the germline J gene. This sequence joins TRBV5-3 and TRBJ2-1, with TRBD2 matching over 10 bases. TRBV5-3 is an ORF; its function is uncertain. Trimming removed 2 bases from V and 8 bases from J; junction bases left unmatched: 16. The CDR3 length is 18 residues. The CDR3 loop reads CARSLAGGPGDEGDEQFF. The DNA read from the CDR3 is TGTGCCAGAAGCTTAGCGGGAGGGCCGGGTGATGAAGGGGATGAG.

On this clone: The sequence runs out 3 residues before the end of the CDR3; the remainder is reconstructed from the germline J gene. The chain has TRBV18 and TRBJ2-4, with D perhaps TRBD1 (5 bases). This CDR3 is 14 amino acids long. Germline lookup yields CDR1 KGHSH and CDR2 LQKENI. The CDR3 is CASSGDSNPGGQYF. CDR3 DNA (partial): TGTGCCAGCTCAGGCGACAGTAACCCGGGTGGT.

As to this clone: The read ends 3 residues early relative to the CDR3; the germline J gene fills the gap. The chain links TRBV7-9 to TRBJ2-7, with TRBD2 matching over 14 bases. The CDR3 spans 15 residues. The J segment lost 6 bases and the V segment lost 8 bases, leaving 9 bases of the junction unmatched. Germline V gene sequence: CDR1 SEHNR, CDR2 FQNEAQ (reference sequence). The chain's CDR3 is CASLPGLAGVAEQYF. CDR3 DNA (partial): TGTGCCAGCCTTCCGGGACTAGCGGGAGTTGCCGAG.

Comment on this clone: The read ends 3 residues before the CDR3 terminus; that terminus is restored from the germline J gene. The chain is built from TRBV2 and TRBJ2-2, with 8 positions matching TRBD1. The V gene's germline CDR1 is SNHLY and CDR2 FYNNEI. The CDR3 covers 15 residues. The covered CDR3 bases are TGTGCCAGCAGTGAGGGAGGACAGGGAAAGGAAAAG. Its protein is CASSEGGQGKEK. The complete CDR3 reads CASSEGGQGKEKLFF.

Concerning this clone: The CDR3 goes on 3 residues after the read ends, and that part is filled in from the germline J gene. J is TRBJ1-4 and V is TRBV5-1; TRBD1 aligns across 7 bases. The CDR3 runs 15 residues. Looked up from germline, CDR1 is SGHRS and CDR2 is YFSETQ. The covered CDR3 bases are TGCGCCAGCAGCAGGTGGACAGGAGATAATTCACCA. Translation gives CASSRWTGDNSP. The entire CDR3 protein is CASSRWTGDNSPLFF.

As regards this clone: The read is 3 residues too short to cover the CDR3 end, so that end is filled in from the germline J gene. The chain is built from TRBV30 and TRBJ2-2; 10 bases agree with TRBD2. Germline V lookup: CDR1 GTSNPN, CDR2 SVGIG (reference sequence). V shed 7 bases, J shed 5 bases, and the junction held 7 bases outside the gene matches. The length of the CDR3 is 14 residues. The CDR3 reads CAYTTSGLTGELFF. CDR3 bases read: TGTGCCTACACGACTAGCGGGTTGACCGGGGAG.

As to this clone: The DNA ends 3 residues before the CDR3 does, and the rest of the CDR3 is filled in from the germline J gene. The chain has TRBV19 and TRBJ1-5; D is ambiguous. CDR1 LNHDA and CDR2 SQIVND come from the germline V gene (reference sequence). V lost 1 base and J lost 3, with 7 bases in between. The CDR3 spans 14 residues. The CDR3 sequence: CASSIGAHNQPQHF. The CDR3 DNA, read in part, is TGTGCCAGTAGTATAGGGGCTCACAATCAGCCC.

The CDR3 sequence: CASSDLQGGNTEAFF. CDR3 DNA, as far as it was read: TGTGCCAGCAGTGACCTTCAGGGCGGGAACACTGAA. The rearrangement links TRBV6-1 to TRBJ1-1; possible D gene TRBD1, 5 bases. The read is 3 residues too short to cover the CDR3 end, so that end is filled in from the germline J gene. V was pared by 3 bases and J by 1 base, with 12 bases between. The CDR3 sequence is 15 residues long. Germline values: CDR1 MNHNS, CDR2 SASEGT.

Notes on this clone: The read ends 3 residues before the CDR3 terminus; that terminus is restored from the germline J gene. The chain carries TRBV7-9 and TRBJ1-1; 9 bases fit TRBD1. The germline CDR1 and CDR2 sequences are SEHNR and FQNEAQ (reference sequence). Germline trimming cut 5 bases from V and 7 bases from J; bases unmatched to any gene: 5. This CDR3 comprises 13 residues. The DNA read from the CDR3 is TGTGCCAGCAGCGGAGACAGGGGGGATGAA. Protein product: CASSGDRGDE. The entire CDR3 is CASSGDRGDEAFF.

As to this clone: Coverage ceases 3 residues before the CDR3 finishes, and the germline J gene fills in the end. The rearrangement joins TRBV10-3 to TRBJ1-2; D remains ambiguous. This CDR3 comprises 16 residues. CDR1 is ENHRY and CDR2 is SYGVKD in the germline V gene. The CDR3 DNA, read in part, is TGTGCCATCAGTGAAGGGCGCGGGTCTAGCACAGATACC. Its protein is CAISEGRGSSTDT. The whole CDR3 sequence is CAISEGRGSSTDTYTF.